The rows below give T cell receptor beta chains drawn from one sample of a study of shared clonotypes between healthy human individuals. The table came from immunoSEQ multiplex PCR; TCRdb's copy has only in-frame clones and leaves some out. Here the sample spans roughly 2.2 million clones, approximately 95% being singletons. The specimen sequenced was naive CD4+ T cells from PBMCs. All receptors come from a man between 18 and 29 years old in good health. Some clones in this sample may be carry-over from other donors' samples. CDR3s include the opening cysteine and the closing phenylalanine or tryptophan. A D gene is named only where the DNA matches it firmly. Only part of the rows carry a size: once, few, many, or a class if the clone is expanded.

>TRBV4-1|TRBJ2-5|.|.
TGCGCCAGCAGCCACGGACTCTTTCAAGAGACCCAGTACTTC
CASSHGLFQETQYF
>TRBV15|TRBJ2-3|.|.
TGTGCCACCAGCAGAGGGTCTGGGACCTCCACAGATACGCAGTATTTT
CATSRGSGTSTDTQYF
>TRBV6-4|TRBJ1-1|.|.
TGTGCCAGCAGTGAGGATCACAACAACGGAGCAACTTTCTTT
CASSEDHNNGATFF
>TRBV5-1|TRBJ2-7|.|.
TGCGCCAGCAGCGCCGGCGGGCGGGGGCTTATCTACGAGCAGTACTTC
CASSAGGRGLIYEQYF
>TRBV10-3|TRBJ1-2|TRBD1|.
TGTGCCATCACTTCGGGACAGGGGGACTATGGCTACACCTTC
CAITSGQGDYGYTF
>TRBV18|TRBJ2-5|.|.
TGTGCCAGCTCACCACCCTCGGGGTACCAAGAGACCCAGTACTTC
CASSPPSGYQETQYF
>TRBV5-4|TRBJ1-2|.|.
TGTGCCAGCAGGCCGCAGGGCGGGGATCTGGGCTACACCTTC
CASRPQGGDLGYTF
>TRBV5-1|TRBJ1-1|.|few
TGCGCCAGCAGCTTGGCCGGGACAAACACTGAAGCTTTCTTT
CASSLAGTNTEAFF
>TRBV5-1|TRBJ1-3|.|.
TGCGCCAGCAGCCGTTGGGACCGCGTGAGCTCTGGAAACACCATATATTTT
CASSRWDRVSSGNTIYF
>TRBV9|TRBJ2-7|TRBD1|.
TGTGCCAGCAGCTTAACGACAGGGCCCTACGAGCAGTACTTC
CASSLTTGPYEQYF
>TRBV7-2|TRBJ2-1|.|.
TGTGCCAGCACCCTTGGAAAGGGCTACAATGAGCAGTTCTTC
CASTLGKGYNEQFF
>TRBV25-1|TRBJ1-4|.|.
TGTGCCAGCAGTGAATGGGCAGCAACTAATGAAAAACTGTTTTTT
CASSEWAATNEKLFF
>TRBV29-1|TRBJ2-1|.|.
TGCAGCGTTGAGGGTGGGTGGGGGTCCTACAATGAGCAGTTCTTC
CSVEGGWGSYNEQFF
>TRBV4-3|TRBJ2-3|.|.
TGCGCCAGCAGCCAACTTACCAAGGCTACGCAGTATTTT
CASSQLTKATQYF
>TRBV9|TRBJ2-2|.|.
TGTGCCAGCAGCGTCGGGCTAGCCCCCGGGGAGCTGTTTTTT
CASSVGLAPGELFF
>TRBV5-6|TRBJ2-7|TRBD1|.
TGTGCCAGCAGCTTGCAGGGGGCGACGACCTACGAGCAGTACTTC
CASSLQGATTYEQYF
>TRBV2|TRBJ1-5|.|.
TGTGCCAGCAGTTCCCAGGGTTTGTTCAATCAGCCCCAGCATTTT
CASSSQGLFNQPQHF
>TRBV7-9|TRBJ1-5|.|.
TGTGCCAGCTCCGTCGGATGGAGCAATCAGCCCCAGCATTTT
CASSVGWSNQPQHF
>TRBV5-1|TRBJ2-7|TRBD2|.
TGCGCCAGCAGCTTGGCGACTAGCGGGAGGACCGAGCAGTACTTC
CASSLATSGRTEQYF
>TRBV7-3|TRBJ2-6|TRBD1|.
TGTGCCAGCAGCTACGGAACAGGGGACGTCCTGACTTTC
CASSYGTGDVLTF
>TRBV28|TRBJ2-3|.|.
TGTGCCAGCATAAGCGGGACACCCGGCTCCACAGATACGCAGTATTTT
CASISGTPGSTDTQYF
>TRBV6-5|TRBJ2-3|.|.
TGTGCCAGCACCCCCGTGGGGAGGATCACAGATACGCAGTATTTT
CASTPVGRITDTQYF
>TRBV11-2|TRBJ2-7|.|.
TGTGCCAGCAGCTTAGGCTTGGGGTTTTACTACGAGCAGTACTTC
CASSLGLGFYYEQYF
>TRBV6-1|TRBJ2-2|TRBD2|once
TGTGCCAGCAGTGTGGCGGGAGGGGCCACCGGGGAGCTGTTTTTT
CASSVAGGATGELFF
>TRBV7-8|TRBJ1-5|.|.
TGTGCCAGCAGACCGGGTCCCAATCAGCCCCAGCATTTT
CASRPGPNQPQHF
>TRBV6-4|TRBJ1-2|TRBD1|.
TGTGCCAGCAGTGACTCAGGAGGGGGCGGACATTATGGCTACACCTTC
CASSDSGGGGHYGYTF
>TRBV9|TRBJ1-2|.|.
TGTGCCAGCAGCGTAGGCGGTGATGCCTATGGCTACACCTTC
CASSVGGDAYGYTF
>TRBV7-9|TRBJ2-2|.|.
TGTGCCAGCAGCTTAATAACAGGCACCGGGGAGCTGTTTTTT
CASSLITGTGELFF
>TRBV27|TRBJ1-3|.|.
TGTGCCAGCAGTCTTGGGGGGGGGTGGGATCGAAACACCATATATTTT
CASSLGGGWDRNTIYF
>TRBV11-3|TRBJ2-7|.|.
TGTGCCAGCAGCCCCTCACCTGGGACGGGCTACCAGCAGTACTTC
CASSPSPGTGYQQYF
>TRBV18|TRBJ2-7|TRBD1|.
TGTGCCAGCTCACCACCCGGGACAGGGATCCACGAGCAGTACTTC
CASSPPGTGIHEQYF
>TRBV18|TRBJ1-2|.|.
TGTGCCAGCTCTCCGACAGCAGACTATGGCTACACCTTC
CASSPTADYGYTF
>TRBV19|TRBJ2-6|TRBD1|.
TGTGCCAGTAGTATCGCCAGGGGGTCTGGGGCCAACGTCCTGACTTTC
CASSIARGSGANVLTF
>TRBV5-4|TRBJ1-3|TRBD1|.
TGTGCCAGCAGCCCGGGACAGACGGTACGGGACACCATATATTTT
CASSPGQTVRDTIYF
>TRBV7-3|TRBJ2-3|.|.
TGTGCCAGCAGCGAAACAGATACGCAGTATTTT
CASSETDTQYF
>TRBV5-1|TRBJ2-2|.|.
TGCGCCAGCAGCTTGCGGCAGGGATCCCCCACCGGGGAGCTGTTTTTT
CASSLRQGSPTGELFF
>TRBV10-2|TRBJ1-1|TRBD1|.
TGCGCCAGCAGGGACAGGGTTACTGAAGCTTTCTTT
CASRDRVTEAFF
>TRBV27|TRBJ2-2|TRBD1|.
TGTGCCAGCAGTTTACGGACAGGGGGGTCAGGGGAGCTGTTTTTT
CASSLRTGGSGELFF
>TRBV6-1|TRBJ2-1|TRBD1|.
TGTGCCAGCAGTGTTCCGGACAGGGTGGGCAATGAGCAGTTCTTC
CASSVPDRVGNEQFF
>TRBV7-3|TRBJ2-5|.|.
TGTGCCAGCAGCTTAGGGCGGGGATCGGGCGCAGAGACCCAGTACTTC
CASSLGRGSGAETQYF
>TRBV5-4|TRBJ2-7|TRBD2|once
TGTGCCAGCAGAATGGGACTAGCGGGAGGCGAGCAGTACTTC
CASRMGLAGGEQYF
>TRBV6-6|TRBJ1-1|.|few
TGTGCCAGCAGTTACCTACAACAGGGGAACACTGAAGCTTTCTTT
CASSYLQQGNTEAFF
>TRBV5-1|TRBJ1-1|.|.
TGCGCCAGCAGCCATGTTGAGTCGGGAGTTAACACTGAAGCTTTCTTT
CASSHVESGVNTEAFF
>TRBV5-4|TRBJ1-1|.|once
TGTGCCAGCAGCTTGGGAGGGTTTGTACAGATGAACACTGAAGCTTTCTTT
CASSLGGFVQMNTEAFF
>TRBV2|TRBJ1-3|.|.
TGTGCCAGCAGTGCCCATTACGGGAACACCATATATTTT
CASSAHYGNTIYF
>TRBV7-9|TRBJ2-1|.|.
TGTGCCAGCAGCTATTTACAGGGTTGGCAGTTCTTC
CASSYLQGWQFF
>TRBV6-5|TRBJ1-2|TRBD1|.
TGTGCCAGCAGTTCCGGACAGGGCTTGGCCGGCTACACCTTC
CASSSGQGLAGYTF
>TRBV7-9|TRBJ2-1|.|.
TGTGCCAGCAGCTTAGTTAGCGGACAGCCTAATGAGCAGTTCTTC
CASSLVSGQPNEQFF
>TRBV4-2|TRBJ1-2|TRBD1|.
TGTGCCAGCAGCCAACCGGGACAGTCACGCTATGGCTACACCTTC
CASSQPGQSRYGYTF
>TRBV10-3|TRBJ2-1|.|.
TGTGCCATCAGTGAAAGAACTAGCTCCTACAATGAGCAGTTCTTC
CAISERTSSYNEQFF
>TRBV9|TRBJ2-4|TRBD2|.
TGTGCCAGCAGCGCCGGACTAGCGGGAGGAGAGGGCATTCAGTACTTC
CASSAGLAGGEGIQYF
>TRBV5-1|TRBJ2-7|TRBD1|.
TGCGCCAGCAGCCAAGACAGGGGTGCCTACGAGCAGTACTTC
CASSQDRGAYEQYF
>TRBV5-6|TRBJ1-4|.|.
TGTGCCAGCAGCTTGAAAGGGGATGAAAAACTGTTTTTT
CASSLKGDEKLFF
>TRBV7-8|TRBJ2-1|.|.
TGTGCCAGCAGCCACCTACTAACACAAACTCCCTACAATGAGCAGTTCTTC
CASSHLLTQTPYNEQFF
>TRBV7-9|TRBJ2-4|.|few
TGTGCCAGCAGCCCCCAGGGGAGGGGGCTTGGCATTCAGTACTTC
CASSPQGRGLGIQYF
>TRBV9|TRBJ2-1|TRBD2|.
TGTGCCAGCAGCGGATTAACCTCTAGCGGGAGAGGGTACAATGAGCAGTTCTTC
CASSGLTSSGRGYNEQFF
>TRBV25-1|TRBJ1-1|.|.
TGTGCCAGCAGTGAACGAGGGCAGGGTGGCACTGAAGCTTTCTTT
CASSERGQGGTEAFF
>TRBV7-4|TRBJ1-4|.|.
TGTGCCAGCACCCTATGGGGGGCTAATACTAATGAAAAACTGTTTTTT
CASTLWGANTNEKLFF
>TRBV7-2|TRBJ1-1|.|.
TGTGCCAGCAGCCCGCTGTGGGGGAGCACTGAAGCTTTCTTT
CASSPLWGSTEAFF
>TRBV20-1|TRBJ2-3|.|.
TGCAGTGCTGACCTAGAGGGTACGCAGTATTTT
CSADLEGTQYF